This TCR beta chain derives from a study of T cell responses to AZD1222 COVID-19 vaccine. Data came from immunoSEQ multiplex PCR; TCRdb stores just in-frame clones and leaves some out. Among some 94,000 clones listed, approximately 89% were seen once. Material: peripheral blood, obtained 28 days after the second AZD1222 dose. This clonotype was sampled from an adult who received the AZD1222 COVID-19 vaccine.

CDR3 protein: CASSLDGSSGNTIYF. The CDR3 DNA sequence: TGTGCCAGCAGCTTAGACGGCAGCTCTGGAAACACCATATATTTT. The V call is TRBV7-2, the J call TRBJ1-3, with D hard to call. V was trimmed by 1 base and J by 0 bases, leaving 7 bases between them. The CDR3 runs 15 residues. Germline V gene lookup returns CDR1 SGHTA and CDR2 FQGNSA.